This T cell receptor (beta chain) was sequenced in a study of human T cells and chemical hapten exposure (dated by TCRdb to the early 2020s). In the study overall: For sensitization, 2% DPC in acetone was applied to a roughly 2 cm by roughly 2 cm area of upper inner arm skin. In alopecia patients, the study followed how the peripheral blood TCR repertoire changed in vivo over primary and secondary sensitization to diphenylcyclopropenone (DPC), a hapten. Throughout the study period of around 25 weeks, patients also received therapeutic DPC doses to the scalp every week. Patch testing on the upper back used Finn chambers containing 0.01% DPC, with scoring done after 6 days according to International Contact Dermatitis Research Group standards. Alopecia areata with under or over 50% scalp involvement, alopecia totalis and alopecia universalis were represented in the patient cohort, which was mostly female. For TCR sequencing, blood came from twenty-nine alopecia patients at anywhere from one to four time points (pre-sensitization, 2, 6 and 24 weeks). Libraries were pooled for sequencing, and per-sample TCR yields varied mainly because of small differences in library volumes within the pool. Blood samples were taken from patients before sensitization (week 0) and at 2, 6 and about 24 weeks after DPC sensitization.

The intended sense of this specimen's time point label: patch test 3, about 24 weeks after DPC sensitization. Read against the paper, the sample's treatment or condition label means: therapeutic diphenylcyclopropenone sensitization with weekly scalp DPC. Blood at each patch-test visit was drawn before the patch test was applied. Eligible patients were aged 18 to 70, diagnosed with alopecia, deemed suitable for DPC therapy, and excluded if pregnant. Total RNA was extracted from unfractionated whole blood collected in Tempus Blood RNA tubes. Library generation was performed with RACE. The reads were generated on a NextSeq 500. During library preparation, unique molecular identifiers were attached to individual cDNA molecules so that TCRs could be counted quantitatively and reproducibly. From each blood RNA sample, both TCR alpha and TCR beta chains were sequenced. Turning to the authors' computational methods: The median number of TCRs per sample was around 100,000, ranging from roughly 23,224 to 700,000. V, J and CDR3 annotation of the TCR reads was performed with the Decombinator software suite. Every sample was subsampled to the same number of TCRs (28,000) for the PS versus PT1 abundance plots. TCRs were defined as expanded if absent before sensitization and observed at least eight times at the 2-week time point. TCRdb reprocessing: public reads trimmed at Q25 with fastp, clones called with MiXCR, in-frame beta chains kept. Entries are consolidated by CDR3 protein sequence, retaining the most common genes and DNA. It is TCRdb's table, rather than the study itself, that gives the V and J calls and clone size. Here the sample has 90,000 to 140,000 distinct CDR3 sequences; approximately 36% occur a single time. Roughly 3% of the sample lies in the top ten.

The germline V gene yields MNHEY for CDR1 and SVGEGT for CDR2. At the junction V is shortened by 7 bases and J by 5 bases, with 17 bases in between. CDR3 length: 14 amino acids, cysteine to phenylalanine. Just the 42-base CDR3 DNA is kept, in frame starting at base 1. About this clonotype: Its recognized antigen is unknown. No quality values exist for individual bases; no much larger clone is one base distant.

What the work shows at the level of the full study, not this receptor alone: Patch test score was positively correlated with the number of PT1 expanded TCRs, with significance at thresholds 8, 16 and 32 but not at 4. Expanded TCRs formed significantly more large CDR3 similarity clusters than pre-sensitization or healthy control sets, consistent with antigen-driven responses. Repeated subsampling changed both the strength of the expansion versus patch-test correlation and the threshold at which the correlation became significant. Because all patients had alopecia, a presumed autoimmune disease, the immune response of the patients might differ from that of healthy individuals. The number of TCRs above 1 in 1000 frequency did not change with DPC sensitization; there was no evidence of global repertoire structure alterations.

Material: whole blood, obtained in connection with sensitization to the hapten diphenylcyclopropenone (DPC). This TCR was sampled from a man in his forties with alopecia areata. Some clones in this sample may be carry-over from other donors' samples. The chain is encoded by TRBV6-2 or TRBV6-3 joined to TRBJ2-5; TRBD2 could be the D gene, as 6 bases match. The CDR3: CASKGRRVNETQYF. The nucleotide sequence reads as follows: TGTGCCAGCAAGGGTAGGAGGGTTAACGAGACCCAGTACTTC.